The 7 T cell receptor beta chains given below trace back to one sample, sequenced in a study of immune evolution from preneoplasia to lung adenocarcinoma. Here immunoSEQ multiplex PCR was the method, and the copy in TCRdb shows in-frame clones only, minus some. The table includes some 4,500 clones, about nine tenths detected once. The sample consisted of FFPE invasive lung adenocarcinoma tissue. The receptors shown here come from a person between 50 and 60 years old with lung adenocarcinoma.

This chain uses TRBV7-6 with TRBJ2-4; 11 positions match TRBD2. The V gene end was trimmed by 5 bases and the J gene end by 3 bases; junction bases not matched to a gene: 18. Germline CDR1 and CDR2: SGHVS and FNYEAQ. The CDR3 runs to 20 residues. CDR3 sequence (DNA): TGTGCCAGCAGCCCCGATCGGGGTAGCGGGAGGGCCCGAGGCAAAAACATTCAGTACTTC. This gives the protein CASSPDRGSGRARGKNIQYF.

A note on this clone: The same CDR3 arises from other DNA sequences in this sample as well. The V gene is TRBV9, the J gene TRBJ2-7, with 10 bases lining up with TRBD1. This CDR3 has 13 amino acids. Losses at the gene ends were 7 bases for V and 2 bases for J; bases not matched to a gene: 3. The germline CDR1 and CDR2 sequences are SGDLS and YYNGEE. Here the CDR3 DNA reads TGTGCCAGCTCCGGACAGGGGGCCTACGAGCAGTACTTC. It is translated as CASSGQGAYEQYF. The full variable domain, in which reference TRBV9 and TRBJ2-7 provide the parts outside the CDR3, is DSGVTQTPKHLITATGQRVTLRCSPRSGDLSVYWYQQSLDQGLQFLIQYYNGEERAKGNILERFSAQQFPDLHSELNLSSLELGDSALYFCASSGQGAYEQYFGPGTRLTVT.

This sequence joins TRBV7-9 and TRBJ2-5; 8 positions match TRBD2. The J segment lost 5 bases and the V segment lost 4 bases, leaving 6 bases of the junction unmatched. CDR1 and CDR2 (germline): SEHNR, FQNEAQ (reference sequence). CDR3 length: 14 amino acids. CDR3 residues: CASSSGGGLETQYF. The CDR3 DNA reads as TGTGCCAGCAGCTCCGGGGGGGGGCTTGAGACCCAGTACTTC.

The CDR3 reads CASSKTLQETQYF. As DNA, the CDR3 is TGTGCCAGCAGCAAGACACTACAAGAGACCCAGTACTTC. V gene TRBV7-2 combines with J gene TRBJ2-5; D is uncertain. The germline CDR1 and CDR2 sequences are SGHTA and FQGNSA. The CDR3 runs to 13 residues. Trimming shortened V by 5 bases and J by 2 bases, and 9 bases separated the two germline ends.

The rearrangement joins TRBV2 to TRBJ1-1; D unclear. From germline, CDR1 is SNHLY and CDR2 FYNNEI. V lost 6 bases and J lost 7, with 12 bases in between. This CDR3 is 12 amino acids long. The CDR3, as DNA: TGTGCCAGCAGGGGCGATAATGGTGAAGCTTTCTTT. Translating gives CASRGDNGEAFF.

CDR3 residues: CASSPNRDRGSFF. CDR3 bases: TGTGCCAGCAGCCCAAACCGGGACAGGGGATCTTTCTTT. The J gene is TRBJ1-1, the V gene TRBV11-2, with 10 bases identical to TRBD1. Germline assignment: CDR1 SGHAT and CDR2 FQNNGV. Losses at the gene ends were 5 bases for V and 12 bases for J; bases not matched to a gene: 9. The CDR3 loop spans 13 amino acids. Full variable domain (rest looked up from reference TRBV11-2 and TRBJ1-1): EAGVAQSPRYKIIEKRQSVAFWCNPISGHATLYWYQQILGQGPKLLIQFQNNGVVDDSQLPKDRFSAERLKGVDSTLKIQPAKLEDSAVYLCASSPNRDRGSFFGQGTRLTVV.

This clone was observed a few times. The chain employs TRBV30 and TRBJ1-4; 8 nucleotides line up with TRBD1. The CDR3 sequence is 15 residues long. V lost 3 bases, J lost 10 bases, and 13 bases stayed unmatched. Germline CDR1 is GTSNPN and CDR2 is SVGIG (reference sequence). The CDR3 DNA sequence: TGTGCCTGGAGCGCTGGACAGGGCCTAAGTGGAAAACTGTTTTTT. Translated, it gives CAWSAGQGLSGKLFF.